One and the same sample provided the 21 T cell receptor beta chains below, sequenced in a study of T-cell reconstitution after alpha-beta-depleted transplantation in children. During its preparation, the TCRbeta library received unique molecular identifiers. TCRdb reprocessed the PCR reads via MiXCR and lists one record per CDR3 protein. The sample carries about 78,000 distinct CDR3 sequences, roughly 14% recorded once. Sequences were derived from PBMCs, mostly from graft donor cells, sampled 180 days after TCRalphabeta/CD19-depleted stem cell transplant. The source of these receptors is a male patient between 2 and 9 years old who had a stem cell transplant for acute lymphoblastic leukemia, so the T cells may come from the graft donor.

This clonotype was seen ten or more times. The rearrangement links TRBV5-6 to TRBJ2-1; D remains unclear. This CDR3 comprises 13 residues. The germline CDR1 and CDR2 sequences are SGHDT and YYEEEE. The ends were cut back, 0 bases at V and 8 bases at J, with 9 bases in the middle. In DNA form, the CDR3 reads TGTGCCAGCAGCTTGGGATCTGGCGATGAGCAGTTCTTC. Its protein product is CASSLGSGDEQFF.

The rearrangement links TRBV7-9 to TRBJ2-7; possibly TRBD1 or TRBD2 for D (6 bases each). The V end lost 2 bases, the J end lost 0 bases, and 11 bases lay between the germline ends. This CDR3 region has 15 residues. Per germline, CDR1 SEHNR and CDR2 FQNEAQ (reference sequence). CDR3 sequence: CASSLRQEGSYEQYF. CDR3 coding DNA: TGTGCCAGCAGCTTAAGACAGGAGGGCTCCTACGAGCAGTACTTC.

This clonotype was observed a handful of times. This chain connects TRBV5-1 to TRBJ2-5; D remains unclear. This CDR3 contains 13 residues. Per the germline V gene, CDR1 is SGHRS and CDR2 is YFSETQ. Between the trimmed V and J ends, which lost 2 bases and 5 bases, there was a span of 10 bases. The CDR3 bases are TGCGCCAGCAGCTTTGGCCCCAGGGAGACCCAGTACTTC. Its translation is CASSFGPRETQYF.

This clonotype appeared many times. The gene calls are TRBV5-1 and TRBJ2-7; D remains unclear. CDR3 length: 12 amino acids. CDR1 SGHRS and CDR2 YFSETQ come from the germline V gene. V lost 1 base and J lost 2, with 4 bases in between. The CDR3 is CASSLNPYEQYF. The CDR3 DNA reads as TGCGCCAGCAGCTTGAACCCCTACGAGCAGTACTTC. The entire variable domain, with the rest obtained from reference TRBV5-1 and TRBJ2-7, is as follows: KAGVTQTPRYLIKTRGQQVTLSCSPISGHRSVSWYQQTPGQGLQFLFEYFSETQRNKGNFPGRFSGRQFSNSRSEMNVSTLELGDSALYLCASSLNPYEQYFGPGTRLTVT.

This clonotype showed up many times. The chain recombines TRBV12-3 or TRBV12-4 with TRBJ1-5, with D possibly matching TRBD1 (5 bases). V was trimmed by 5 bases and J by 7 bases, leaving 12 bases between them. The CDR3 extends over 13 amino acids. The CDR3, as DNA: TGTGCCAGCAGTATCTTTGAGGGGCAGCCCCAGCATTTT. It translates to CASSIFEGQPQHF.

This clonotype was detected many times. The V gene is TRBV5-6, the J gene TRBJ2-3; no definite D call. CDR3 length: 11 amino acids. Trimming removed 2 bases from V and 6 bases from J, with 4 bases in between. CDR1 and CDR2 (germline): SGHDT, YYEEEE. DNA for the CDR3: TGTGCCAGCAGCTTCAGGGATACGCAGTATTTT. Protein: CASSFRDTQYF.

This clonotype was recorded many times. The chain uses TRBV20-1 and TRBJ2-7, with TRBD1 identical over 9 bases. Germline assignment: CDR1 DFQATT and CDR2 SNEGSKA (reference sequence). With V trimmed by 3 bases and J by 4 bases, 7 bases remained unmatched. This CDR3 region has 14 residues. The CDR3 DNA is TGCAGTGCTAGGAAACAGGGGGCGAAGTACGAGCAGTACTTC. As protein: CSARKQGAKYEQYF.

Only a few counts were recorded for this clonotype. This CDR3 is CASSLDVNTEAFF. The CDR3 DNA sequence: TGCGCCAGCAGCTTGGACGTAAACACTGAAGCTTTCTTT. This chain links TRBV5-1 with TRBJ1-1; no clear D. The CDR3 loop spans 13 amino acids. The ends were cut back, 0 bases at V and 2 bases at J, with 5 bases in the middle. Germline CDR1 is SGHRS and CDR2 is YFSETQ.

This clonotype has at least ten counts. The V call is TRBV7-2, the J call TRBJ2-7; D remains ambiguous. This CDR3 is built from 12 residues. Looked up from germline, CDR1 is SGHTA and CDR2 is FQGNSA. Trimming took off 7 bases at V and 4 bases at J, with 11 bases between the two ends. The CDR3 DNA sequence: TGTGCCAGCAAAGGCCCCGGGTACGAGCAGTACTTC. This translates into CASKGPGYEQYF.

This clonotype was counted between two and nine times. The chain employs TRBV5-1 and TRBJ2-1, with a weak D call TRBD2 (5 bases). Germline V gives CDR1 SGHRS, CDR2 YFSETQ. Trimming left V 3 bases short and J 8 bases short, with 6 bases between. This CDR3 region has 11 residues. The CDR3 sequence: CASSSRDEQFF. In nucleotides, the CDR3 is TGCGCCAGCAGCTCGAGGGATGAGCAGTTCTTC.

J is TRBJ1-1 and V is TRBV19; TRBD1 matches 11 bases. Losses at the gene ends were 5 bases for V and 4 bases for J; bases not matched to a gene: 6. Germline CDR1 is LNHDA and CDR2 is SQIVND (reference sequence). The length of the CDR3 is 15 residues. The CDR3 here is CASSSGTGGSTEAFF. CDR3 coding DNA: TGTGCCAGTAGTTCCGGGACAGGGGGGTCCACTGAAGCTTTCTTT.

At least ten counts were recorded for this clonotype. The chain combines TRBV12-3 or TRBV12-4 with TRBJ2-1; no clear D. Trimming took off 5 bases at V and 0 bases at J, with 5 bases between the two ends. There are 13 residues in the CDR3. DNA of the CDR3: TGTGCCAGCAGTGCTAGCTCCTACAATGAGCAGTTCTTC. Its protein product is CASSASSYNEQFF.

The table lists this clonotype with many counts. The chain employs TRBV9 and TRBJ1-1, with 9 bases matching TRBD1. The germline CDR1 and CDR2 sequences are SGDLS and YYNGEE. The ends lost 4 bases at V and 8 bases at J; junction bases unmatched: 6. This CDR3 region has 13 residues. This chain's CDR3 is CASSTWDRAEAFF. CDR3 nucleotides: TGTGCCAGCAGCACCTGGGACAGGGCAGAAGCTTTCTTT.

This chain connects TRBV20-1 to TRBJ2-1; tentatively, D is TRBD2 (5 bases). The CDR3 contains 15 residues. The germline V gene has CDR1 DFQATT and CDR2 SNEGSKA (reference sequence). V was clipped by 1 base and J by 4 bases, with 14 bases between them. The CDR3 DNA follows: TGCAGTGCTAGAGCCCCTCCTCTAGCTTACAATGAGCAGTTCTTC. It encodes CSARAPPLAYNEQFF.

This clonotype has more than one count but fewer than ten. This chain joins TRBV5-1 and TRBJ2-1, with a weak D call TRBD2 (7 bases). CDR1 is SGHRS and CDR2 is YFSETQ in the germline V gene. The CDR3 extends over 15 amino acids. The ends were cut back, 0 bases at V and 7 bases at J, with 14 bases in the middle. For the CDR3, the DNA is TGCGCCAGCAGCTTGGAACAGGGAGGGAGGAATGAGCAGTTCTTC. It codes for CASSLEQGGRNEQFF.

The rearrangement uses TRBV4-2 and TRBJ2-7; D call uncertain. This CDR3 is 12 amino acids long. Germline loops: CDR1 LGHNA, CDR2 YNFKEQ. Trimming left V 4 bases short and J 3 bases short, with 7 bases between. The CDR3 DNA reads as TGTGCCAGCAGCCCTCGGAACTACGAGCAGTACTTC. It codes for CASSPRNYEQYF.

This clonotype has just a few counts. The V gene is TRBV6-2 or TRBV6-3, the J gene TRBJ2-7; D is undetermined. CDR3 length equals 12 residues. The germline V gene has CDR1 MNHEY and CDR2 SVGEGT. With 4 bases removed from V and 6 bases from J, the gap between germline ends came to 10 bases. CDR3 nucleotides: TGTGCCAGCAGTTCGCGCAGAGCCGAGCAGTACTTC. This gives the protein CASSSRRAEQYF.

J is TRBJ1-5 and V is TRBV6-2 or TRBV6-3, with no clear D. This CDR3 is built from 17 residues. CDR1 and CDR2 (germline): MNHEY, SVGEGT. Trimming removed 5 bases from V and 4 bases from J, with 21 bases in between. The CDR3 bases are TGTGCCAGCAGTCCCCCCCGGCAGGTCGTTTTGAATCAGCCCCAGCATTTT. This gives the protein CASSPPRQVVLNQPQHF.

This clonotype was detected a few times. This chain uses TRBV20-1 with TRBJ1-2, with D possibly matching TRBD1 (6 bases). Germline V lookup: CDR1 DFQATT, CDR2 SNEGSKA (reference sequence). The CDR3 totals 13 residues. Trimming took 5 bases from V and 4 from J, leaving 14 bases between them. For the CDR3, the DNA is TGCAGTGCTCCGACCCCACAGGGCTATGGCTACACCTTC. It is translated as CSAPTPQGYGYTF.

A single count supports this clonotype. The chain links TRBV7-3 to TRBJ1-1; D perhaps matches TRBD1 (6 bases). V was trimmed by 6 bases and J by 5 bases, leaving 16 bases between them. This CDR3 region has 14 residues. The germline V gene encodes CDR1 SGHTA and CDR2 FQGTGA. The CDR3 protein is CASSLQGRKTEAFF. CDR3 DNA sequence: TGTGCCAGCAGTCTACAGGGTCGGAAAACTGAAGCTTTCTTT.

This rearrangement joins TRBV12-3 or TRBV12-4 to TRBJ1-1; the D gene is possibly TRBD1 (6 bases). CDR3 size: 16 residues. V dropped 6 bases and J dropped 1 base, with 18 bases sitting between them. The CDR3 DNA reads as TGTGCCAGCAGCATACACAGGGCTCTCTCGAACACTGAAGCTTTCTTT. This encodes CASSIHRALSNTEAFF.